Listed below are T cell receptor beta chains from one sample, sequenced in a study of molecular identifiers for immune sequencing clone quantification. TCRdb passed the PCR reads through MiXCR, listing each CDR3 protein once. This table has 88,000 or so distinct CDR3 sequences, around 23% appearing once. The sample was naive CD8+ T cells from blood, with Jurkat cell RNA spiked in. The receptor source for this set is a human donor in good health. Some libraries in this study had Jurkat cell RNA spiked in. The CDR3 runs from the conserved cysteine through the conserved F or W. The D gene is left open where the match is weak. Size tells how often a clone was seen (once, few, many) or the class of an expanded clone, and some rows leave it out.

>TRBJ2-1|TRBD1|.|TRBV30
CAWGVYRGSYNEQFF
TGTGCCTGGGGTGTTTACAGGGGGTCCTACAATGAGCAGTTCTTC
>TRBJ2-2|.|many|TRBV29-1
CSVESDTGELFF
TGCAGCGTTGAGTCAGACACCGGGGAGCTGTTTTTT
>TRBJ1-1|.|few|TRBV7-9
CASNRGPGDTEAFF
TGTGCCAGCAACCGAGGACCCGGGGACACTGAAGCTTTCTTT
>TRBJ2-1|TRBD2|many|TRBV7-2
CASDPELAVYNEQFF
TGTGCCAGCGACCCCGAACTAGCGGTCTACAATGAGCAGTTCTTC
>TRBJ2-6|.|.|TRBV12-3/TRBV12-4
CASSFTRILSVEANVLTF
TGTGCCAGCAGTTTTACCAGGATACTATCCGTGGAGGCCAACGTCCTGACTTTC
>TRBJ2-7|TRBD2|many|TRBV7-2
CASSLDRTSGGFYEQYF
TGTGCCAGCAGCCTAGATCGCACTAGCGGGGGATTCTACGAGCAGTACTTC
>TRBJ1-5|.|many|TRBV7-2
CASSLRDDEYQPQHF
TGTGCCAGCAGCTTACGTGACGACGAGTATCAGCCCCAGCATTTT
>TRBJ2-7|.|many|TRBV7-9
CASRTAPGDEQYF
TGTGCCAGCAGAACGGCCCCCGGGGACGAGCAGTACTTC
>TRBJ2-5|.|once|TRBV5-6
CASSSLAGTETQYF
TGTGCCAGCAGCTCATTGGCAGGGACGGAGACCCAATACTTC
>TRBJ2-1|.|few|TRBV30
CAWSVTLVLAGTGGVYEQFF
TGTGCCTGGAGTGTAACTTTAGTATTGGCTGGAACGGGGGGCGTATATGAGCAGTTCTTC
>TRBJ2-1|.|many|TRBV29-1
CSVAVNNEQFF
TGCAGCGTTGCGGTAAACAATGAGCAGTTCTTC
>TRBJ1-3|.|many|TRBV7-9
CASSQPARNTIYF
TGTGCCAGCAGCCAACCAGCACGGAACACCATATATTTT
>TRBJ2-2|.|.|TRBV6-5
CASTSGATGELFF
TGTGCCAGTACATCAGGGGCAACCGGGGAGCTGTTTTTT
>TRBJ2-6|.|many|TRBV7-9
CASSPKDSGANVLTF
TGTGCCAGCAGCCCCAAAGATTCTGGGGCCAACGTCCTGACTTTC
>TRBJ2-1|TRBD2|many|TRBV29-1
CSGGTSGGNEQFF
TGCAGCGGCGGGACTAGCGGGGGCAATGAGCAGTTCTTC
>TRBJ1-4|TRBD1|many|TRBV7-8
CASSSRDRGATNEKLFF
TGTGCCAGCAGCTCAAGGGACAGGGGGGCAACTAATGAAAAACTGTTTTTT
>TRBJ1-5|.|few|TRBV11-2
CASSALNQPQHF
TGTGCCAGCAGCGCACTAAATCAGCCCCAGCATTTT
>TRBJ1-1|.|many|TRBV19
CASSISGLFNTEAFF
TGTGCCAGTAGTATATCAGGGCTCTTCAACACTGAAGCTTTCTTT
>TRBJ2-7|.|many|TRBV28
CASRAGHTYEQYF
TGTGCCAGCAGGGCGGGGCATACCTACGAGCAGTACTTC
>TRBJ2-3|TRBD1|few|TRBV20-1
CSATLTPGTGFTDTQYF
TGCAGTGCTACCCTCACTCCCGGGACAGGATTCACAGATACGCAGTATTTT
>TRBJ2-5|TRBD2|few|TRBV27
CASSLGSGGQETQYF
TGTGCCAGCAGCCTGGGTAGCGGGGGCCAGGAGACCCAGTACTTC
>TRBJ1-5|.|few|TRBV11-2
CASSFLGGLGNQPQHF
TGTGCCAGCAGCTTTCTCGGGGGGCTTGGCAATCAGCCCCAGCATTTT
>TRBJ2-2|.|.|TRBV5-5
CASSLGVSGELFF
TGTGCCAGCAGCTTGGGGGTTTCCGGGGAGCTGTTTTTT
>TRBJ1-1|.|many|TRBV7-9
CASSLAEAFF
TGTGCCAGCAGCTTAGCTGAAGCTTTCTTT
>TRBJ2-3|TRBD2|many|TRBV3-1
CASSQGTSGGYDTQYF
TGTGCCAGCAGCCAAGGGACTAGCGGGGGCTACGATACGCAGTATTTT
>TRBJ2-4|.|.|TRBV5-1
CASSTDQTSGKNIQYF
TGCGCCAGCAGCACCGACCAGACTAGTGGGAAAAACATTCAGTACTTC
>TRBJ2-5|TRBD2|.|TRBV5-8
CASSFGTSGAETQYF
TGTGCCAGCAGCTTCGGGACTAGCGGGGCAGAGACCCAGTACTTC
>TRBJ2-3|TRBD2|many|TRBV5-1
CASSLIGGAVEDTQYF
TGCGCCAGCAGCTTGATCGGGGGGGCCGTAGAAGATACGCAGTATTTT
>TRBJ2-3|TRBD1|many|TRBV12-3/TRBV12-4
CASSEDRTSTDTQYF
TGTGCCAGCAGCGAGGACAGGACCAGCACAGATACGCAGTATTTT
>TRBJ2-1|TRBD2|few|TRBV7-3
CASSFDRTSGDSYNEQFF
TGTGCCAGCAGTTTTGACAGGACTAGCGGGGACTCCTACAATGAGCAGTTCTTC
>TRBJ2-3|TRBD2|many|TRBV28
CASSPILIGRAGSAPDTQYF
TGTGCCAGCAGTCCTATCCTCATCGGGAGGGCCGGGTCCGCACCAGATACGCAGTATTTT
>TRBJ1-5|.|.|TRBV7-2
CASSSSPFRGYSNQPQHF
TGTGCCAGCAGCTCGAGCCCCTTCAGGGGATATAGCAATCAGCCCCAGCATTTT
>TRBJ1-4|.|many|TRBV4-1
CASSQETSWTTVFF
TGCGCCAGCAGCCAAGAAACGTCGTGGACCACTGTGTTTTTT
>TRBJ2-5|.|.|TRBV6-2/TRBV6-3
CASSYYPGSQETQYF
TGTGCCAGCAGTTACTATCCGGGGAGCCAAGAGACCCAGTACTTC
>TRBJ2-7|TRBD2|few|TRBV9
CASSVGTSGVYEQYF
TGTGCCAGCAGCGTAGGCACTAGCGGGGTCTACGAGCAGTACTTC
>TRBJ1-1|TRBD1|many|TRBV6-2/TRBV6-3
CASSEPGQLAFF
TGTGCCAGCAGTGAACCGGGACAGTTGGCTTTCTTT
>TRBJ2-7|.|many|TRBV28
CASSLRYLEEQYF
TGTGCCAGCAGTTTAAGGTATCTGGAGGAGCAGTACTTC
>TRBJ2-7|.|.|TRBV20-1
CGARDTVRSYEQYF
TGCGGTGCTAGAGATACCGTTCGGTCCTACGAGCAGTACTTC
>TRBJ2-6|.|many|TRBV11-2
CASSRDSGANVLTF
TGTGCCAGCAGCCGTGACTCTGGGGCCAACGTCCTGACTTTC
>TRBJ2-7|TRBD2|.|TRBV13
CASSIRGLAGRYEQYF
TGTGCCAGCAGCATCCGAGGACTAGCGGGGAGATACGAGCAGTACTTC
>TRBJ2-1|TRBD2|many|TRBV27
CASSTSGGSDVQFF
TGTGCCAGCAGTACTAGCGGGGGGTCTGATGTGCAGTTCTTC
>TRBJ1-5|TRBD1|many|TRBV7-2
CASRLQGPNQPQHF
TGTGCCAGCAGACTACAGGGGCCCAATCAGCCCCAGCATTTT
>TRBJ2-2|.|few|TRBV9
CASSVGGRGTGELFF
TGTGCCAGCAGCGTAGGCGGTAGGGGTACCGGGGAGCTGTTTTTT
>TRBJ2-5|.|many|TRBV23-1
CASSQSWTQYF
TGCGCCAGCAGTCAATCGTGGACCCAGTACTTC
>TRBJ1-3|.|.|TRBV29-1
CSVEDRRTSGNTIYF
TGCAGCGTTGAAGATCGTCGGACCTCTGGAAACACCATATATTTT
>TRBJ2-7|.|many|TRBV5-8
CASSFMLPGAFSYEQYF
TGTGCCAGCAGCTTTATGCTACCCGGGGCATTTAGCTACGAGCAGTACTTC
>TRBJ2-4|.|many|TRBV4-3
CASSQDRTTGNIQYF
TGCGCCAGCAGCCAAGATCGGACGACCGGTAACATTCAGTACTTC
>TRBJ2-3|.|.|TRBV11-2
CASSLIQGAEDTQCF
TGTGCCAGCAGCTTAATCCAGGGCGCTGAAGATACGCAGTGTTTC
>TRBJ2-3|TRBD1|.|TRBV18
CASSLDEDRRDTQYF
TGTGCCAGCTCGCTAGACGAGGACAGGAGGGATACGCAGTATTTT
>TRBJ2-1|.|few|TRBV21-1
CASSKVAPVDYNEQFF
TGTGCCAGCAGCAAAGTTGCGCCGGTGGACTACAATGAGCAGTTCTTC
>TRBJ2-3|.|many|TRBV10-2
CASGDGSDTQYF
TGCGCCAGCGGGGACGGATCAGATACGCAGTATTTT
>TRBJ1-1|.|.|TRBV2
CASSAFSGAEAEAFF
TGTGCCAGCAGCGCATTCTCGGGGGCCGAGGCTGAAGCTTTCTTT
>TRBJ2-7|.|many|TRBV29-1
CSVDAGPAYEQYF
TGCAGCGTTGATGCGGGGCCCGCCTACGAGCAGTACTTC
>TRBJ2-7|TRBD2|many|TRBV20-1
CSARDLIAGVGEQYF
TGCAGTGCTAGAGATCTAATAGCGGGAGTAGGAGAGCAGTACTTC